The 8 T cell receptor beta chains given below trace back to one sample, sequenced in a study of technical replicates of blood from a handful of donors. Profiling relied on immunoSEQ multiplex PCR, and the TCRdb table lists in-frame clones only, not all of them. In the table there are 75,000 to 90,000 clones, approximately 95% of which are singletons. Source material: T cells isolated from PBMCs. The receptors were sampled from a human donor in good health.

The V and J genes are TRBV7-8 and TRBJ1-5; D gene unclear. This CDR3 has 14 amino acids. CDR1 is SGHVS, CDR2 FQNEAQ, per germline. V dropped 0 bases and J dropped 7 bases, with 10 bases sitting between them. CDR3 DNA sequence: TGTGCCAGCAGCTTAGCAGGAGTTGACCAGCCCCAGCATTTT. Its translation is CASSLAGVDQPQHF.

The CDR3 DNA reads as TGTGCCAGCAGCGTAGGAGCGGGAGGGCCGGGGGAGACCCAGTACTTC. It specifies CASSVGAGGPGETQYF. V is TRBV9 and J is TRBJ2-5; TRBD2 agrees at 10 bases. Trimming at V came to 0 bases and at J to 5 bases, leaving 7 bases not matched to a gene. The CDR3 is 16 residues long. CDR1 SGDLS and CDR2 YYNGEE come from the germline V gene.

V gene TRBV6-6 combines with J gene TRBJ2-7; tentatively, D is TRBD2 (6 bases). Trimming removed 6 bases at V and 2 bases at J, with 17 bases between. The CDR3 totals 15 residues. Germline V gives CDR1 MNHNY, CDR2 SVGAGI (reference sequence). The CDR3, as DNA: TGTGCCAGCAGGGCCCCTGTAGCGGAGGCCTACGAGCAGTACTTC. Translated: CASRAPVAEAYEQYF.

The rearrangement links TRBV7-2 to TRBJ1-3, with D possibly TRBD1 on 6 matching bases. The CDR3 contains 16 residues. V lost 1 base to trimming and J lost 0 bases, with 10 bases between them. CDR1 and CDR2 (germline): SGHTA, FQGNSA. The CDR3, as DNA: TGTGCCAGCAGCTTAGAGGGGGGGCTCTCTGGAAACACCATATATTTT. Amino acids: CASSLEGGLSGNTIYF.

This clone occurred once. The CDR3 sequence: CASSPTQQGAKTQYF. CDR3 nucleotide sequence: TGTGCCAGTAGTCCAACTCAACAGGGGGCGAAGACCCAGTACTTC. V usage is TRBV19 and J usage is TRBJ2-5, with 9 bases that match TRBD1. V lost 5 bases, J lost 6 bases, and 10 bases stayed unmatched. Germline values: CDR1 LNHDA, CDR2 SQIVND (reference sequence). This CDR3 has 15 residues.

This chain uses TRBV2 with TRBJ2-7; 9 bases align to TRBD1. The CDR3 extends over 15 amino acids. Germline CDR1 and CDR2: SNHLY and FYNNEI. V shed 7 bases, J shed 7 bases, and the junction held 14 bases outside the gene matches. DNA for the CDR3: TGTGCCAGCAACGCCTTTCAGACAGGGGGAAGGGAGCAGTACTTC. It specifies CASNAFQTGGREQYF. Variable domain in full (rest from reference TRBV2 and TRBJ2-7): EPEVTQTPSHQVTQMGQEVILRCVPISNHLYFYWYRQILGQKVEFLVSFYNNEISEKSEIFDDQFSVERPDGSNFTLKIRSTKLEDSAMYFCASNAFQTGGREQYFGPGTRLTVT.

CDR3 nucleotides: TGTGCCAGCAGCGTAGACGGGAAGTGGTACGAGCAGTACTTC. It specifies CASSVDGKWYEQYF. V and J are TRBV9 and TRBJ2-7; TRBD2 is a possible D gene (5 bases). CDR1 and CDR2 (germline): SGDLS, YYNGEE. The CDR3 is 14 residues long. The ends were cut back, 0 bases at V and 4 bases at J, with 11 bases in the middle.

The genes are TRBV7-2 and TRBJ1-5; 10 bases align to TRBD1. CDR1 is SGHTA and CDR2 is FQGNSA in the germline V gene. There are 15 residues in the CDR3. The ends lost 4 bases at V and 4 bases at J; junction bases unmatched: 4. The CDR3 loop reads CASSSDRGLNQPQHF. The CDR3, as DNA: TGTGCCAGCAGCTCTGACAGGGGGCTGAATCAGCCCCAGCATTTT.